The 10 T cell receptor beta chains below come from one sample, sequenced in a study of blood T cell repertoires in COVID-19. The table came from immunoSEQ multiplex PCR; TCRdb's copy has only in-frame clones and leaves some out. The table lists 140,000 or so clones, around four fifths of them singletons. Sequencing used PBMCs or T cells enriched from blood (not recorded which). The receptors originated from a woman between 40 and 55 years old who had recovered from COVID-19.

The gene calls are TRBV5-1 and TRBJ2-7, with 10 bases matching TRBD1. Losses at the gene ends were 7 bases for V and 3 bases for J; bases not matched to a gene: 10. Germline V lookup: CDR1 SGHRS, CDR2 YFSETQ. This CDR3 has 15 residues. The CDR3 spells CASGQGQGIVYEQYF. CDR3 sequence (DNA): TGCGCCAGCGGTCAGGGACAGGGGATCGTCTACGAGCAGTACTTC.

This chain uses TRBV9 with TRBJ2-7; 9 bases match TRBD1. CDR1 and CDR2 from the germline V gene are SGDLS and YYNGEE. The J segment lost 4 bases and the V segment lost 4 bases, leaving 9 bases of the junction unmatched. This CDR3 has 15 residues. The CDR3, as DNA: TGTGCCAGCAGCCCCACAGGGGGCGCGTCTTACGAGCAGTACTTC. Amino acids: CASSPTGGASYEQYF. The whole variable domain, remainder taken from reference TRBV9 and TRBJ2-7, is DSGVTQTPKHLITATGQRVTLRCSPRSGDLSVYWYQQSLDQGLQFLIQYYNGEERAKGNILERFSAQQFPDLHSELNLSSLELGDSALYFCASSPTGGASYEQYFGPGTRLTVT.

This clone was seen a single time. This chain links TRBV29-1 with TRBJ2-7; possible D gene TRBD2, 6 bases. V shed 7 bases and J shed 0 bases, with 16 bases lying between them. The CDR3 has 14 residues. The germline V gene has CDR1 SQVTM and CDR2 ANQGSEA. CDR3 amino acids: CSAGGGKSSYEQYF. CDR3 nucleotide sequence: TGCAGCGCCGGTGGGGGGAAAAGCTCCTACGAGCAGTACTTC.

On this clone itself: Its ends do not fully match the called genes, so a read error is possible. This chain uses TRBV4-1 with TRBJ1-2; 10 bases line up with TRBD1. CDR1 MGHRA and CDR2 YSYEKL come from the germline V gene. This CDR3 contains 16 residues. CDR3 residues: CASSQLTGGTNYGYTF. CDR3 nucleotides: TGCGCCAGCAGCCAGCTGACAGGGGGCACTAATTATGGCTACACCTTC.

The chain has TRBV11-2 and TRBJ1-2; D remains ambiguous. Germline CDR1 and CDR2: SGHAT and FQNNGV. Between the trimmed V and J ends, which lost 5 bases and 2 bases, there was a span of 9 bases. The length of the CDR3 is 13 residues. The CDR3 nucleotides are TGTGCCAGCAGCGCCGGGATCAACTATGGCTACACCTTC. As protein: CASSAGINYGYTF.

Only a few counts were recorded for this clone. This chain's CDR3 is CASSHMTSGIRNEQFF. The CDR3 DNA sequence: TGCGCCAGCAGCCATATGACTAGCGGGATTCGCAATGAGCAGTTCTTC. The genes are TRBV4-1 and TRBJ2-1, with 11 bases fitting TRBD2. The CDR3 length is 16 residues. Per the germline V gene, CDR1 is MGHRA and CDR2 is YSYEKL. Trimming cost V 3 bases and J 6 bases; bases outside gene matches: 7.

The V gene is TRBV4-1, the J gene TRBJ2-7; D is uncertain. The length of the CDR3 is 16 residues. Deletions cut 1 base from V and 0 bases from J, with 13 bases between. Germline loops: CDR1 MGHRA, CDR2 YSYEKL. The CDR3 reads CASSQGVELSSYEQYF. The DNA for the CDR3 is TGCGCCAGCAGCCAAGGAGTGGAGTTAAGCTCCTACGAGCAGTACTTC.

This chain connects TRBV5-1 to TRBJ2-7; possibly TRBD1 for D (6 bases). This CDR3 region has 15 residues. CDR1 and CDR2 from the germline V gene are SGHRS and YFSETQ. The ends were cut back, 0 bases at V and 2 bases at J, with 12 bases in the middle. CDR3 loop: CASSLGQAITYEQYF. Here the CDR3 DNA reads TGCGCCAGCAGCTTGGGACAGGCTATAACCTACGAGCAGTACTTC.

This chain connects TRBV9 to TRBJ2-7, with D possibly matching TRBD1 (5 bases). The CDR3 runs to 13 residues. Germline assignment: CDR1 SGDLS and CDR2 YYNGEE. V was shortened by 4 bases and J by 1 base, with 9 bases between the two germline ends. The CDR3 nucleotides read TGTGCCAGCAGCCCTCAGGGTTCCTACGAGCAGTACTTC. Translating it yields CASSPQGSYEQYF.

The rearrangement joins TRBV25-1 to TRBJ1-4; no reliable D call. Germline V gene lookup returns CDR1 MGHDK and CDR2 SYGVNS. The CDR3 sequence is 12 residues long. Trimming took off 1 base at V and 7 bases at J, with 4 bases between the two ends. CDR3 in DNA: TGTGCCAGCAGTGAATTGGCTGAAAAACTGTTTTTT. This sequence encodes CASSELAEKLFF.